A selection of T cell receptor beta chains follows, all from one sample in a study of technical replicates of blood from several donors. Sequencing used immunoSEQ multiplex PCR; TCRdb keeps in-frame clones, though not all of them. The table lists some 49,000 clones, around nine tenths of them singletons. The sequencing input was PBMCs. The receptors come from a human donor in good health. Some clones in this sample may be carry-over from other donors' samples. Each CDR3 is given with its conserved first and last residue.

TRBJ2-2 TRBV5-6 CASSQYHINTGELFF
TRBJ2-2 TRBV12-5 CASGTSSGPNTGELFF
TRBJ2-3 TRBV7-7 CASSLDTGGSQYF
TRBJ2-3 TRBV11-2 CASSLDRLAGGSDTQYF
TRBJ1-2 TRBV20-1 CSANRGDGYTF
TRBJ2-3 TRBV6-1 CASSTGQTDTQYF
TRBJ1-2 TRBV7-6 CASSLSGGYYGYTF
TRBJ2-6 TRBV15 CATSRDRAISSGANVLTF
TRBJ2-1 TRBV29-1 CSVGGDSRSSYNEQFF
TRBJ2-7 TRBV7-6 CASSPRGGPTYEQYF
TRBJ1-6 TRBV19 CASRRPGQNNSPLHF